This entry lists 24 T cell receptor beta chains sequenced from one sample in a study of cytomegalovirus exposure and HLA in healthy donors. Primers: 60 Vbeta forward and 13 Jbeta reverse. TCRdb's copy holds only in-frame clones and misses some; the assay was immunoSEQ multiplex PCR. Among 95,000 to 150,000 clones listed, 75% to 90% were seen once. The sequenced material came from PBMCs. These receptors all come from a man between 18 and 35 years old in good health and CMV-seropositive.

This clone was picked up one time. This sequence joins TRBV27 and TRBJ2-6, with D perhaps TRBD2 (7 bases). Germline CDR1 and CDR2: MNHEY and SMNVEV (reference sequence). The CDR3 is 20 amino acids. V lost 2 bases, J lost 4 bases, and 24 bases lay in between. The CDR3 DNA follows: TGTGCCAGCAGTTTACGGTATGAGGGGGGGGTTTCGAGAGGGGCCAACGTCCTGACTTTC. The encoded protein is CASSLRYEGGVSRGANVLTF.

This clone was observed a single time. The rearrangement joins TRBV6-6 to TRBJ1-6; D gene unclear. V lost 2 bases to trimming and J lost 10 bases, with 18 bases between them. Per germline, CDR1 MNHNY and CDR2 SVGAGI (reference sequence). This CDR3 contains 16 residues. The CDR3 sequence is CASSYGFIKEGSPLHF. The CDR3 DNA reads TGTGCCAGCAGTTACGGTTTTATTAAGGAGGGCTCACCCCTCCACTTT.

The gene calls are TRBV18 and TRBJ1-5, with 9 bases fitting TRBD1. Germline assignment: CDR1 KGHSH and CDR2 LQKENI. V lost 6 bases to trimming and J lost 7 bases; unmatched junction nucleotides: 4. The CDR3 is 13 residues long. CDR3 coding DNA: TGTGCCAGCTCGGGACAGGGAGGCCAGCCCCAGCATTTT. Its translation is CASSGQGGQPQHF.

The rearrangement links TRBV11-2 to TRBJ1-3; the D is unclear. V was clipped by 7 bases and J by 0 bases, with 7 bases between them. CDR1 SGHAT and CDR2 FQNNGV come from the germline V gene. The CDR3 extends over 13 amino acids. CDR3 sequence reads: CASNTDSGNTIYF. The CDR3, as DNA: TGTGCCAGCAACACAGACTCTGGAAACACCATATATTTT.

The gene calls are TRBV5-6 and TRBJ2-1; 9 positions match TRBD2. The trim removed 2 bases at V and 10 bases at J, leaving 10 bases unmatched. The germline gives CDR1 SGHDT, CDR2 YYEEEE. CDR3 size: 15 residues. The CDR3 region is CASSLRLAGSGEQFF. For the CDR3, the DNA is TGTGCCAGCAGCTTACGGCTAGCGGGGTCCGGGGAGCAGTTCTTC. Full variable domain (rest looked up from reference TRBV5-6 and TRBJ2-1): DAGVTQSPTHLIKTRGQQVTLRCSPKSGHDTVSWYQQALGQGPQFIFQYYEEEERQRGNFPDRFSGHQFPNYSSELNVNALLLGDSALYLCASSLRLAGSGEQFFGPGTRLTVL.

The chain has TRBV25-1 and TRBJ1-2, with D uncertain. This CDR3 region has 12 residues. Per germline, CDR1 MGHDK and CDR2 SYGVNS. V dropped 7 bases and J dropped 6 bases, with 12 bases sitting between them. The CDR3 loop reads CASTSSRDGYTF. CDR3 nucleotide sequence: TGTGCCAGCACATCCTCCCGGGATGGCTACACCTTC.

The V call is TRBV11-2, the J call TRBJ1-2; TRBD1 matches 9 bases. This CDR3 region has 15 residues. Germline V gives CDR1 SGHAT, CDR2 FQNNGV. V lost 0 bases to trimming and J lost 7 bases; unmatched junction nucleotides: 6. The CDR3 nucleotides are TGTGCCAGCAGCTTAGACCCGGGACAGGGTACTGGCTACACCTTC. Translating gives CASSLDPGQGTGYTF.

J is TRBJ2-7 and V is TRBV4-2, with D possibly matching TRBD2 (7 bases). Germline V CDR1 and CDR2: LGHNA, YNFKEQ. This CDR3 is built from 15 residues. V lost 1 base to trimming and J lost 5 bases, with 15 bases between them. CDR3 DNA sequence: TGTGCCAGCAGCCAAGGAAGGGGGACTATCGACGAGCAGTACTTC. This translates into CASSQGRGTIDEQYF.

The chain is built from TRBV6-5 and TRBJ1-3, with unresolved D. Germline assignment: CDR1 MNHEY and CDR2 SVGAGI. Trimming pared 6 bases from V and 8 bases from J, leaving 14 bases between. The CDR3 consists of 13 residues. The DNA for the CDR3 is TGTGCCAGCAGCCAGGCATCAACGTACACCATATATTTT. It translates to CASSQASTYTIYF.

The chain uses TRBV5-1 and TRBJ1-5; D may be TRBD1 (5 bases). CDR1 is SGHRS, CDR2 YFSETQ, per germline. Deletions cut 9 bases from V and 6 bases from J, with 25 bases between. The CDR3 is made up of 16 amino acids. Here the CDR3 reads CATLAGKRGQGQPQHF. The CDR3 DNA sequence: TGCGCCACCTTGGCGGGAAAGCGCGGGCAGGGTCAGCCCCAGCATTTT.

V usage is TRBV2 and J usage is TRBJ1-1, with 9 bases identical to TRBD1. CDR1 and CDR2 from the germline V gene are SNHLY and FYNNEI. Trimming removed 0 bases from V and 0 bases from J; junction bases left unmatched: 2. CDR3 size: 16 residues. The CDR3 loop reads CASSEAWDRVNTEAFF. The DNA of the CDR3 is TGTGCCAGCAGTGAAGCGTGGGACAGGGTGAACACTGAAGCTTTCTTT.

CDR3 protein: CASSLDRGRPQHF. The CDR3 region has the DNA TGTGCCAGCAGCTTAGATCGGGGGAGACCCCAGCATTTT. The genes are TRBV11-2 and TRBJ1-5; a possible D gene is TRBD1 (5 bases). V dropped 0 bases and J dropped 10 bases, with 10 bases sitting between them. Germline CDR1 reads SGHAT; CDR2 reads FQNNGV. CDR3 length: 13 residues. Supplemented by reference TRBV11-2 and TRBJ1-5, the full variable domain reads EAGVAQSPRYKIIEKRQSVAFWCNPISGHATLYWYQQILGQGPKLLIQFQNNGVVDDSQLPKDRFSAERLKGVDSTLKIQPAKLEDSAVYLCASSLDRGRPQHFGDGTRLSIL.

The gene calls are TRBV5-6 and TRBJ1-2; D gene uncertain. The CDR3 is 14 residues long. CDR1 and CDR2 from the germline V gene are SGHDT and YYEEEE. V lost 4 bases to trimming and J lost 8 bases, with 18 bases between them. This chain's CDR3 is CASSPGSPVEGYTF. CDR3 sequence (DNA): TGTGCCAGCAGCCCCGGGTCACCGGTGGAAGGCTACACCTTC.

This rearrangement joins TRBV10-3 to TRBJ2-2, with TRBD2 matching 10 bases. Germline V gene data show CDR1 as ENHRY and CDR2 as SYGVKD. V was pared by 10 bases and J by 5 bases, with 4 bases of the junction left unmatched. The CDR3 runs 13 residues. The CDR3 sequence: CATVAGGTGELFF. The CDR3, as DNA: TGTGCCACCGTAGCGGGGGGTACCGGGGAGCTGTTTTTT.

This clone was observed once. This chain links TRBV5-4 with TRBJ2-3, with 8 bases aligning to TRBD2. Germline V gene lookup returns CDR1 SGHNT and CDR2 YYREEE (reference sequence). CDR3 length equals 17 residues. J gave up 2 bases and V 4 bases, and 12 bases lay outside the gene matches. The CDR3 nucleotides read TGTGCCAGCAGCCCTTCGGTGGTAGCGGGGCTCACAGATACGCAGTATTTT. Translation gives CASSPSVVAGLTDTQYF.

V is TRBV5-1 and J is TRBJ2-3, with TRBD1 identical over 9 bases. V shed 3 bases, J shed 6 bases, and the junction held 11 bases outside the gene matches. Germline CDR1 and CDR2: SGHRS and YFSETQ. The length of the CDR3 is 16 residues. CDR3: CASSSNTDRGFDTQYF. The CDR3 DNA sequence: TGCGCCAGCAGCTCTAATACGGACAGGGGTTTTGATACGCAGTATTTT. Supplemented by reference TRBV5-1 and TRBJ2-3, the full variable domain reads KAGVTQTPRYLIKTRGQQVTLSCSPISGHRSVSWYQQTPGQGLQFLFEYFSETQRNKGNFPGRFSGRQFSNSRSEMNVSTLELGDSALYLCASSSNTDRGFDTQYFGPGTRLTVL.

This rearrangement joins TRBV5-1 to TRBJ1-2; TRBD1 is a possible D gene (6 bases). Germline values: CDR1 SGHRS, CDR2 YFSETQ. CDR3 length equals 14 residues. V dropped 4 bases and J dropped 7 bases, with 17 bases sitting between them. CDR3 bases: TGCGCCAGCAGCCCTACAGGGAGTGGAGGTGGCTACACCTTC. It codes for CASSPTGSGGGYTF.

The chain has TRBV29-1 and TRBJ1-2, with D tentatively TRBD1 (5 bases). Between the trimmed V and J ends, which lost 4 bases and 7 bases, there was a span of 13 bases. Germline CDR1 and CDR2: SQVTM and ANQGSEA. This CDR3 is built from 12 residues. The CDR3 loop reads CSVAGANGGYTF. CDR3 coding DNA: TGCAGCGTTGCTGGGGCGAACGGTGGCTACACCTTC.

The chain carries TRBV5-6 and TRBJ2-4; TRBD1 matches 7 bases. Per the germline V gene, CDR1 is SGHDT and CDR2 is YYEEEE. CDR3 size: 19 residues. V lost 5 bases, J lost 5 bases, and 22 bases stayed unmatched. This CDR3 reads CASSSSPGHLQGQENIQYF. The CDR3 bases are TGTGCCAGCAGTTCCTCCCCCGGCCATTTACAGGGGCAGGAAAACATTCAGTACTTC.

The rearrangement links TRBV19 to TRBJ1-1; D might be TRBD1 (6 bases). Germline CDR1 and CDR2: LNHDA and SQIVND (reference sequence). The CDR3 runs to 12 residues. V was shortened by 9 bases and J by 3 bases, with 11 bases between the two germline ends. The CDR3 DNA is TGTGCCAGCTCTCAGGGGCACACTGAAGCTTTCTTT. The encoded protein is CASSQGHTEAFF.

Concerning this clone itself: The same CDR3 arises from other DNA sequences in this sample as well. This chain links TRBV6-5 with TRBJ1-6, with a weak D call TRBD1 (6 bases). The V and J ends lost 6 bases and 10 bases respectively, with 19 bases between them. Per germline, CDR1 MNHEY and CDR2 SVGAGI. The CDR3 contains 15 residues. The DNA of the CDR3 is TGTGCCAGCAGGACCATGGGGGGGGCGGGCTCACCCCTCCACTTT. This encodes CASRTMGGAGSPLHF.

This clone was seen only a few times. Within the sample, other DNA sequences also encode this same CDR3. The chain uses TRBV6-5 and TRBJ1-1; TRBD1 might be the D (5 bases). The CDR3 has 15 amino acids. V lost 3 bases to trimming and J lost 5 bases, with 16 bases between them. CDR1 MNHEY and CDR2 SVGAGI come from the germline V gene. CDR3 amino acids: CASSYFPGRGTEAFF. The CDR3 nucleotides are TGTGCCAGCAGTTATTTCCCAGGGCGGGGGACTGAAGCTTTCTTT.

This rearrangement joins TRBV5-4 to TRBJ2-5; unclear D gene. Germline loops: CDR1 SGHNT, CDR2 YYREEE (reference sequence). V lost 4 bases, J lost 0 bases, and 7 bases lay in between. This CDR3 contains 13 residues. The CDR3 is CASSHRNQETQYF. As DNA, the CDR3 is TGTGCCAGCAGCCACAGAAACCAAGAGACCCAGTACTTC. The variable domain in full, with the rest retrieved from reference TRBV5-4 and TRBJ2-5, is ETGVTQSPTHLIKTRGQQVTLRCSSQSGHNTVSWYQQALGQGPQFIFQYYREEENGRGNFPPRFSGLQFPNYSSELNVNALELDDSALYLCASSHRNQETQYFGPGTRLLVL.

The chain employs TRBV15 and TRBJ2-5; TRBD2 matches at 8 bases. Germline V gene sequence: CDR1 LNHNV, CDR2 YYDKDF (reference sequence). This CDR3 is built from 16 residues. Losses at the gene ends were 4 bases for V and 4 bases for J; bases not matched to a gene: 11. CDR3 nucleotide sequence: TGTGCCACCAGCACGGGGGGCCGGGGGGGAGTAGAGACCCAGTACTTC. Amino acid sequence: CATSTGGRGGVETQYF.